A single sample gave rise to the 21 T cell receptor beta chains below, sequenced in a study of blood T cell repertoires in COVID-19. Using immunoSEQ multiplex PCR, the repertoire was profiled, and TCRdb retains in-frame clones only, with some absent. The table includes about 220,000 clones, about 85% detected once. Sample: peripheral blood. These receptors were collected from a woman between 45 and 65 years old with COVID-19, enrolled during active disease.

The chain joins TRBV3-1 (or the pseudogene TRBV3-2) to TRBJ2-3; a weak D match, TRBD2 (5 bases). The V end lost 4 bases, the J end lost 1 base, and 9 bases lay between the germline ends. CDR3 size: 14 residues. CDR1 and CDR2 from the germline V gene are LGHDT and YNNKEL (reference sequence). DNA of the CDR3: TGTGCCAGCAGCCCCCCCGGGGGCACAGATACGCAGTATTTT. Its translation: CASSPPGGTDTQYF.

The CDR3 loop reads CASSPYTLQGSYEQYV. In nucleotides, the CDR3 is TGTGCCAGCAGCCCGTACACCCTTCAGGGTAGCTACGAGCAGTACGTC. The J gene is TRBJ2-7, the V gene TRBV5-5; D possibly corresponds to TRBD1 (5 bases). CDR3 length: 16 residues. Trimming cost V 4 bases and J 3 bases, with 20 bases left between them. Per the germline V gene, CDR1 is SGHKS and CDR2 is YYEKEE (reference sequence).

Only a few counts were recorded for this clone. The CDR3 loop reads CASSAKEVNSPLHF. CDR3 coding DNA: TGCGCCAGCAGCGCTAAAGAAGTGAATTCACCCCTCCACTTT. J is TRBJ1-6 and V is TRBV5-1; no clear D gene. V lost 4 bases and J 7 bases, leaving 12 bases between the germline ends. This CDR3 has 14 residues. Germline V gives CDR1 SGHRS, CDR2 YFSETQ.

This sequence joins TRBV5-4 and TRBJ2-7; the match to TRBD1 covers 9 bases. V shed 2 bases and J 3 bases; nucleotides not matched to a gene: 6. CDR1 is SGHNT, CDR2 YYREEE, per germline (reference sequence). The CDR3 length is 15 residues. The CDR3 DNA sequence: TGTGCCAGCAGCTTACCGGGACAGGGCATCTACGAGCAGTACTTC. Translated, it gives CASSLPGQGIYEQYF. Full variable domain (outside the CDR3, taken from reference TRBV5-4 and TRBJ2-7): ETGVTQSPTHLIKTRGQQVTLRCSSQSGHNTVSWYQQALGQGPQFIFQYYREEENGRGNFPPRFSGLQFPNYSSELNVNALELDDSALYLCASSLPGQGIYEQYFGPGTRLTVT.

This chain joins TRBV6-6 and TRBJ2-1, with D possibly TRBD1 on 5 matching bases. Germline CDR1 MNHNY, CDR2 SVGAGI (reference sequence). The CDR3 consists of 14 residues. V gave up 5 bases and J gave up 8 bases, with 16 bases separating them. The DNA for the CDR3 is TGTGCCAGCAGTGATGCGCAGGGTCGTCATGAGCAGTTCTTC. Its protein product is CASSDAQGRHEQFF.

This clone was picked up a small number of times. V usage is TRBV19 and J usage is TRBJ1-5; D unclear. Germline CDR1 reads LNHDA; CDR2 reads SQIVND (reference sequence). CDR3 length equals 15 residues. Trimming left V 3 bases short and J 0 bases short, with 9 bases between. The CDR3 DNA reads as TGTGCCAGTAGTATTACACACCGTAGCAATCAGCCCCAGCATTTT. It encodes CASSITHRSNQPQHF. Complete variable domain (other parts from reference TRBV19 and TRBJ1-5): DGGITQSPKYLFRKEGQNVTLSCEQNLNHDAMYWYRQDPGQGLRLIYYSQIVNDFQKGDIAEGYSVSREKKESFPLTVTSAQKNPTAFYLCASSITHRSNQPQHFGDGTRLSIL.

V and J are TRBV10-3 and TRBJ1-2; perhaps TRBD1 as D (5 bases). Germline-derived CDR1 and CDR2 are ENHRY and SYGVKD. The CDR3 runs to 13 residues. Between the trimmed V and J ends, which lost 0 bases and 7 bases, there was a span of 9 bases. As DNA, the CDR3 is TGTGCCATCAGTGAGTCTGGACAAAGTGGCTACACCTTC. Its translation is CAISESGQSGYTF.

This chain connects TRBV18 to TRBJ1-1, with D tentatively TRBD1 (5 bases). The CDR3 covers 14 residues. The V gene's germline CDR1 is KGHSH and CDR2 LQKENI. V was cut by 1 base and J by 7 bases, with 13 bases left in between. The CDR3 nucleotides are TGTGCCAGCTCACCACTACTACAGGACGGTGAAGCTTTCTTT. Translating it yields CASSPLLQDGEAFF.

The chain recombines TRBV7-8 with TRBJ1-2; 9 nucleotides match TRBD1. CDR3 size: 13 residues. Germline V gene data show CDR1 as SGHVS and CDR2 as FQNEAQ. Trimming took 1 base from V and 6 from J; bases not matched to a gene: 0. The chain's CDR3 is CASSLGTGDGYTF. The CDR3 DNA sequence: TGTGCCAGCAGCTTAGGGACAGGGGATGGCTACACCTTC.

The chain employs TRBV10-3 and TRBJ2-3, with 7 bases fitting TRBD2. Germline lookup yields CDR1 ENHRY and CDR2 SYGVKD. Trimming removed 10 bases from V and 5 bases from J; junction bases left unmatched: 9. The CDR3 covers 13 residues. The CDR3 nucleotides read TGTGCCACCCTCCCGGGGGGAGGAGATACGCAGTATTTT. Protein: CATLPGGGDTQYF.

This chain connects TRBV19 to TRBJ1-6; D might be TRBD1 (6 bases). Germline values: CDR1 LNHDA, CDR2 SQIVND (reference sequence). CDR3 length: 14 amino acids. V lost 5 bases and J 2 bases, leaving 7 bases between the germline ends. CDR3 sequence reads: CASSQGTYNSPLHF. The CDR3 region has the DNA TGTGCCAGTAGTCAGGGGACCTATAATTCACCCCTCCACTTT.

The V and J genes are TRBV18 and TRBJ2-5, with a possible D match to TRBD1 (5 bases). The germline V gene encodes CDR1 KGHSH and CDR2 LQKENI. The CDR3 totals 14 residues. V was cut by 3 bases and J by 4 bases, with 12 bases left in between. The CDR3 DNA sequence: TGTGCCAGCTCACCGACTCCAGGGTCAGAGACCCAGTACTTC. Translation gives CASSPTPGSETQYF.

The genes are TRBV6-5 and TRBJ1-2; 8 positions agree with TRBD1. Trimming cost V 7 bases and J 3 bases; bases outside gene matches: 7. Looked up from germline, CDR1 is MNHEY and CDR2 is SVGAGI. This CDR3 is 14 amino acids long. The CDR3 coding sequence is TGTGCCAGCAAAAGACAGGGGATCCACTATGGCTACACCTTC. Its translation is CASKRQGIHYGYTF.

The chain carries TRBV5-5 and TRBJ1-1; TRBD1 matches 7 bases. There are 14 residues in the CDR3. Trimming cost V 4 bases and J 2 bases; bases outside gene matches: 5. CDR1 and CDR2 from the germline V gene are SGHKS and YYEKEE (reference sequence). For the CDR3, the DNA is TGTGCCAGCAGCAACCGACAGGGTAACACTGAAGCTTTCTTT. It is translated as CASSNRQGNTEAFF. Looking up the rest from reference TRBV5-5 and TRBJ1-1 gives the full variable domain: DAGVTQSPTHLIKTRGQQVTLRCSPISGHKSVSWYQQVLGQGPQFIFQYYEKEERGRGNFPDRFSARQFPNYSSELNVNALLLGDSALYLCASSNRQGNTEAFFGQGTRLTVV.

This chain uses TRBV4-1 with TRBJ1-1; possible D gene TRBD1, 5 bases. The CDR3 totals 14 residues. Germline CDR1 reads MGHRA; CDR2 reads YSYEKL. V lost 3 bases to trimming and J lost 7 bases, with 15 bases between them. DNA of the CDR3: TGCGCCAGCAGCCAGGGGGGTACGATAGGTGAAGCTTTCTTT. Translated, it gives CASSQGGTIGEAFF.

The CDR3 sequence is CASSQVGGGNTIYF. The CDR3, as DNA: TGCGCCAGCAGCCAAGTAGGAGGTGGAAACACCATATATTTT. The chain joins TRBV4-1 to TRBJ1-3, with D hard to call. Trimming stripped 1 base from V and 3 bases from J, with 7 bases between. Germline CDR1 is MGHRA and CDR2 is YSYEKL. CDR3 size: 14 residues.

The chain employs TRBV6-2 or TRBV6-3 and TRBJ2-5; 9 nucleotides line up with TRBD1. The CDR3 totals 16 residues. The germline gives CDR1 MNHEY, CDR2 SVGEGT. The J segment lost 2 bases and the V segment lost 5 bases, leaving 9 bases of the junction unmatched. In nucleotides, the CDR3 is TGTGCCAGCAGTACTCCGGGACAGGGTTGGCAAGAGACCCAGTACTTC. Its protein is CASSTPGQGWQETQYF.

The V gene is TRBV11-2, the J gene TRBJ2-5; TRBD1 matches 12 bases. Trimming at V came to 4 bases and at J to 5 bases, leaving 5 bases not matched to a gene. CDR3 length: 15 amino acids. Germline CDR1 and CDR2: SGHAT and FQNNGV. The CDR3: CASSWDRGRVETQYF. The CDR3 DNA is TGTGCCAGCAGCTGGGACAGGGGGCGGGTCGAGACCCAGTACTTC. The full variable domain, rest sourced from reference TRBV11-2 and TRBJ2-5, is EAGVAQSPRYKIIEKRQSVAFWCNPISGHATLYWYQQILGQGPKLLIQFQNNGVVDDSQLPKDRFSAERLKGVDSTLKIQPAKLEDSAVYLCASSWDRGRVETQYFGPGTRLLVL.

This chain links TRBV9 with TRBJ1-3; 7 bases match TRBD1. Germline CDR1 reads SGDLS; CDR2 reads YYNGEE. The CDR3 runs to 16 residues. The junction had 4 bases not matched to a gene; V was cut back by 0 bases and J by 1 base. The CDR3 sequence: CASSVGQGYSGNTIYF. The CDR3 DNA follows: TGTGCCAGCAGCGTAGGACAGGGTTATTCTGGAAACACCATATATTTT.

The chain employs TRBV2 and TRBJ2-2, with TRBD2 matching 12 bases. Per the germline V gene, CDR1 is SNHLY and CDR2 is FYNNEI. V lost 4 bases and J lost 1; bases outside the gene matches: 4. This CDR3 contains 17 residues. The CDR3 nucleotides are TGTGCCAGCAGTGTACCACTAGCGGGGGGGAACACCGGGGAGCTGTTTTTT. Translation gives CASSVPLAGGNTGELFF.

The chain employs TRBV6-4 and TRBJ2-3; 7 bases map to TRBD1. The CDR3 consists of 17 residues. Germline V gene data show CDR1 as MRHNA and CDR2 as SNTAGT. Trimming at V came to 6 bases and at J to 0 bases, leaving 12 bases not matched to a gene. The CDR3 reads CASSQGQVITSTDTQYF. CDR3 bases: TGTGCCAGCAGCCAAGGACAGGTTATTACTAGCACAGATACGCAGTATTTT.